Sequencing of this TCR beta chain was carried out in a study of CD8+CD57+ T cells in acquired aplastic anemia. Genomic DNA served as template for TCR beta VDJ and CDR3 profiling. Via MiXCR, TCRdb re-called the reads, giving one row per CDR3 protein. The sample records roughly 80,000 distinct CDR3 sequences, around 42% being singletons. The CDR3 has 13 amino acids. The germline V gene encodes CDR1 MGHRA and CDR2 YSYEKL. Trimming took 1 base from V and 5 from J, leaving 8 bases between them. The table lists this clonotype with a few counts. This clonotype was obtained from a human donor in good health, serving as a control. Sequencing input: sorted CD4+, CD8+, or CD8+CD57+ T cells (not recorded which) from PBMCs. The rearrangement uses TRBV4-1 and TRBJ1-1; D might be TRBD1 (5 bases). CDR3 residues: CASSQGEGTEAFF. CDR3 DNA sequence: TGCGCCAGCAGCCAAGGGGAGGGGACTGAAGCTTTCTTT.